One sample yielded the 3 T cell receptor beta chains listed below, sequenced in a study of metastatic and nonmetastatic thyroid tumors. MiXCR was used by TCRdb to re-call the PCR reads. The sample consists of more than 25,000 clones, 6% to 9.5% of them appearing once. Every patient was untreated before thyroid surgery. Material: blood. These receptors all stem from a female donor with papillary thyroid cancer or a benign thyroid nodule (not recorded which). Some clones in this sample may be carry-over from other donors' samples.

This clone was detected ten times or more. The chain recombines TRBV6-4 with TRBJ1-2, with a weak D call TRBD1 (6 bases). The CDR3 contains 12 residues. Germline CDR1 and CDR2: MRHNA and SNTAGT. V was clipped by 7 bases and J by 4 bases, with 10 bases between them. CDR3 coding DNA: TGTGCCAGCAAGGGGGAGCCCTATGGCTACACCTTC. It specifies CASKGEPYGYTF.

This clone was recorded many times. The chain recombines TRBV18 with TRBJ1-5; no clear D gene. Deletions cut 3 bases from V and 0 bases from J, with 6 bases between. Germline V gene lookup returns CDR1 KGHSH and CDR2 LQKENI. The CDR3 is made up of 14 amino acids. CDR3 loop: CASSPSYSNQPQHF. The CDR3 DNA reads as TGTGCCAGCTCACCGAGTTATAGCAATCAGCCCCAGCATTTT.

This clone showed up many times. The chain uses TRBV7-3 and TRBJ2-1, with D possibly matching TRBD2 (5 bases). Germline lookup yields CDR1 SGHTA and CDR2 FQGTGA. The CDR3 contains 15 residues. The V end was cut by 5 bases, the J end by 4 bases, with 15 bases between. The CDR3 sequence: CASSPVASLYNEQFF. CDR3 DNA: TGTGCCAGCAGCCCCGTAGCGTCCCTATACAATGAGCAGTTCTTC.